One and the same sample provided the 19 T cell receptor beta chains below, sequenced in a study of blood T cell repertoires in COVID-19. TCRdb's copy holds only in-frame clones and misses some; the assay was immunoSEQ multiplex PCR. The sample includes approximately 210,000 clones, 84% seen only once; the top ten take 7.6%. Sequencing was done on a sample of peripheral blood. The receptors were sampled from a woman between 50 and 59 years old with active or convalescent COVID-19.

The rearrangement links TRBV19 to TRBJ1-2, with a weak D call TRBD1 (5 bases). With 5 bases removed from V and 8 bases from J, the gap between germline ends came to 12 bases. The CDR3 runs to 12 residues. Germline V gene lookup returns CDR1 LNHDA and CDR2 SQIVND (reference sequence). CDR3: CASSVQGIGYTF. DNA for the CDR3: TGTGCCAGTAGTGTCCAGGGTATCGGCTACACCTTC.

V gene TRBV18 combines with J gene TRBJ2-1, with 9 positions matching TRBD2. This CDR3 spans 15 amino acids. From germline, CDR1 is KGHSH and CDR2 LQKENI. V trimming: 3 bases; J trimming: 7 bases; junction bases outside the gene matches: 7. The CDR3 DNA reads as TGTGCCAGCTCACCGGTAGCGGGAGTCGGAAATGAGCAGTTCTTC. Amino acid sequence: CASSPVAGVGNEQFF.

CDR3 loop: CASPRSPSGGNTEAFF. In nucleotides, the CDR3 is TGTGCCAGCCCTCGATCCCCCAGCGGGGGCAACACTGAAGCTTTCTTT. This chain links TRBV2 with TRBJ1-1, with a weak D call TRBD1 (6 bases). V was pared by 8 bases and J by 2 bases, with 21 bases between. The CDR3 loop spans 16 amino acids. Germline V lookup: CDR1 SNHLY, CDR2 FYNNEI. The full variable domain, with the rest looked up from reference TRBV2 and TRBJ1-1, is EPEVTQTPSHQVTQMGQEVILRCVPISNHLYFYWYRQILGQKVEFLVSFYNNEISEKSEIFDDQFSVERPDGSNFTLKIRSTKLEDSAMYFCASPRSPSGGNTEAFFGQGTRLTVV.

This clone appeared a few times. This chain connects TRBV5-1 to TRBJ1-2, with D maybe TRBD1 (5 bases). The CDR3 sequence is 14 residues long. CDR1 SGHRS and CDR2 YFSETQ come from the germline V gene. V was pared by 4 bases and J by 10 bases, with 20 bases between. The CDR3 bases are TGCGCCAGCAGCGCAACCGGGACTCTGGGTGACTACACCTTC. Amino acids: CASSATGTLGDYTF.

The chain combines TRBV7-9 with TRBJ1-2, with 8 bases lining up with TRBD1. Trimming took 5 bases from V and 7 from J; bases not matched to a gene: 12. CDR3 length equals 15 residues. The germline CDR1 and CDR2 sequences are SEHNR and FQNEAQ (reference sequence). In DNA form, the CDR3 reads TGTGCCAGCAGCGCCTGGGACAGGAGGATAGCTGGCTACACCTTC. This codes for CASSAWDRRIAGYTF.

This clone was counted only a few times. The rearrangement links TRBV19 to TRBJ1-2, with 7 bases that match TRBD1. From germline, CDR1 is LNHDA and CDR2 SQIVND (reference sequence). The CDR3 has 14 residues. The trim removed 7 bases at V and 5 bases at J, leaving 10 bases unmatched. In DNA, the CDR3 is TGTGCCAGTACCCCGACAGGGCAGCGATATGGCTACACCTTC. Translation gives CASTPTGQRYGYTF. Supplemented by reference TRBV19 and TRBJ1-2, the full variable domain reads DGGITQSPKYLFRKEGQNVTLSCEQNLNHDAMYWYRQDPGQGLRLIYYSQIVNDFQKGDIAEGYSVSREKKESFPLTVTSAQKNPTAFYLCASTPTGQRYGYTFGSGTRLTVV.

The rearrangement joins TRBV5-5 to TRBJ1-6; D ambiguous. Germline CDR1 is SGHKS and CDR2 is YYEKEE (reference sequence). V was cut by 7 bases and J by 6 bases, with 11 bases left in between. The CDR3 runs 13 residues. In DNA, the CDR3 is TGTGCCAGCTCACTGACAAGTAATTCACCCCTCCACTTT. Protein product: CASSLTSNSPLHF.

Of note for this clone: Other DNA sequences in this sample translate to the same CDR3. This chain connects TRBV3-1 (or the pseudogene TRBV3-2) to TRBJ2-2; D uncertain. The V gene lost 5 bases and the J gene lost 5 bases, with 6 bases spanning the gap. Germline CDR1 is LGHDT and CDR2 is YNNKEL (reference sequence). The CDR3 spans 12 residues. The CDR3 sequence is CASSSYTGELFF. DNA for the CDR3: TGTGCCAGCAGCTCGTATACCGGGGAGCTGTTTTTT.

The chain is built from TRBV18 and TRBJ2-7; the match to TRBD1 covers 9 bases. CDR1 and CDR2 from the germline V gene are KGHSH and LQKENI. Losses at the gene ends were 3 bases for V and 6 bases for J; bases not matched to a gene: 9. The CDR3 consists of 15 residues. The CDR3 reads CASSPSGQGSSEQYF. The CDR3 DNA is TGTGCCAGCTCACCTTCGGGACAGGGTAGTTCCGAGCAGTACTTC.

The chain uses TRBV7-3 and TRBJ2-3; possible D gene TRBD2, 6 bases. Trimming removed 9 bases from V and 2 bases from J, with 18 bases in between. Looked up from germline, CDR1 is SGHTA and CDR2 is FQGTGA. The CDR3 sequence is 15 residues long. The CDR3 is CASEEGRWNTDTQYF. DNA of the CDR3: TGTGCCAGTGAGGAAGGGAGGTGGAACACAGATACGCAGTATTTT.

This chain uses TRBV5-1 with TRBJ1-2; no firm D call. Germline-derived CDR1 and CDR2 are SGHRS and YFSETQ. This CDR3 has 13 amino acids. V was shortened by 5 bases and J by 12 bases, with 20 bases between the two germline ends. CDR3 residues: CASRLTNGPPDTF. CDR3 in DNA: TGCGCCAGCAGGCTGACTAATGGCCCGCCCGACACCTTC.

The V gene is TRBV3-1 (or the pseudogene TRBV3-2), the J gene TRBJ1-5; D possibly corresponds to TRBD1 (5 bases). Trimming pared 1 base from V and 4 bases from J, leaving 11 bases between. This CDR3 contains 15 residues. Germline lookup yields CDR1 LGHDT and CDR2 YNNKEL (reference sequence). CDR3 sequence reads: CASSQGRAGNQPQHF. CDR3 nucleotide sequence: TGTGCCAGCAGCCAAGGCCGGGCAGGGAATCAGCCCCAGCATTTT.

The rearrangement uses TRBV25-1 and TRBJ1-4; D is unresolved. Germline V gene sequence: CDR1 MGHDK, CDR2 SYGVNS. Trimming removed 6 bases from V and 7 bases from J, with 6 bases in between. This CDR3 contains 11 residues. CDR3 residues: CASRGGEKLFF. The CDR3 nucleotides are TGTGCCAGCAGAGGAGGTGAAAAACTGTTTTTT.

The chain uses TRBV3-1 (or the pseudogene TRBV3-2) and TRBJ2-1, with 8 nucleotides matching TRBD2. V was clipped by 4 bases and J by 0 bases; unmatched bases: 8. This CDR3 has 17 amino acids. Germline V lookup: CDR1 LGHDT, CDR2 YNNKEL (reference sequence). The CDR3 is CASSPGGDRSSYNEQFF. DNA for the CDR3: TGTGCCAGCAGCCCCGGGGGGGACCGGAGCTCCTACAATGAGCAGTTCTTC.

The V gene is TRBV21-1, the J gene TRBJ2-5; the table's D gene call, TRBD2, was not cross checked with the DNA. TRBV21-1 is a listed pseudogene. The CDR3 totals 15 residues. The CDR3 nucleotides read TGTGCCAGCAGCAAAGCGGGGGGGCCCCAAGAGACCCAGTACTTC. Protein: CASSKAGGPQETQYF.

The chain is built from TRBV15 and TRBJ2-1; 9 bases fit TRBD2. This CDR3 spans 14 amino acids. V was clipped by 2 bases and J by 5 bases; unmatched bases: 1. Germline lookup yields CDR1 LNHNV and CDR2 YYDKDF (reference sequence). The CDR3 sequence: CATSRKREDNEQFF. CDR3 DNA: TGTGCCACCAGCAGAAAGCGGGAGGACAATGAGCAGTTCTTC.

The rearrangement joins TRBV19 to TRBJ1-6; no definite D call. This CDR3 is 14 amino acids long. Germline V gene lookup returns CDR1 LNHDA and CDR2 SQIVND (reference sequence). Between the trimmed V and J ends, which lost 2 bases and 6 bases, there was a span of 8 bases. CDR3 residues: CASSISEGNSPLHF. Written as DNA, the CDR3 is TGTGCCAGTAGTATATCCGAGGGTAATTCACCCCTCCACTTT.

The CDR3 sequence is CASDHGGAGGRNEQFF. The CDR3 DNA reads as TGCGCCAGCGACCATGGAGGAGCGGGAGGGCGGAATGAGCAGTTCTTC. The chain joins TRBV4-1 to TRBJ2-1, with 10 bases aligning to TRBD2. The germline V gene has CDR1 MGHRA and CDR2 YSYEKL. V lost 8 bases to trimming and J lost 7 bases; unmatched junction nucleotides: 14. The CDR3 runs 16 residues.

The rearrangement joins TRBV14 to TRBJ2-1; no clear D. There are 14 residues in the CDR3. V gave up 5 bases and J gave up 0 bases, with 8 bases separating them. CDR1 and CDR2 from the germline V gene are SGHDN and FVKESK. CDR3 bases: TGTGCCAGCAGCGAACGCGACTCCTACAATGAGCAGTTCTTC. Translated: CASSERDSYNEQFF.